This T cell receptor beta chain was identified in a study of identical twins. TCRdb fed the 5' RACE reads into MiXCR, producing one record per CDR3 protein. The sample consists of 300,000 to 350,000 distinct CDR3 sequences, 9% to 15% of them appearing once. This clonotype turned up a few times. These data were also reused for a study on yellow fever vaccine responses in identical twins.

This receptor was taken from a woman younger than 30 in good health. The sequencing sample was made of CD8+ T cells sorted from blood.

In nucleotides, the CDR3 is TGTGCCAGCAGCCACTTTTCGGGGGCCCAGACCTCTGGGGCCAACGTCCTGACTTTC. Protein: CASSHFSGAQTSGANVLTF. This sequence joins TRBV3-1 and TRBJ2-6; D may match TRBD1 or TRBD2 (6 bases each). Deletions cut 3 bases from V and 0 bases from J, with 18 bases between. The CDR3 length is 19 residues. Per germline, CDR1 LGHDT and CDR2 YNNKEL (reference sequence). The full variable domain, in which reference TRBV3-1 and TRBJ2-6 provide the parts outside the CDR3, is DTAVSQTPKYLVTQMGNDKSIKCEQNLGHDTMYWYKQDSKKFLKIMFSYNNKELIINETVPNRFSPKSPDKAHLNLHINSLELGDSAVYFCASSHFSGAQTSGANVLTFGAGSRLTVL.